Sequencing of this T cell receptor beta chain was carried out in a study of post-analysis software for immune sequencing data. Study at large: Relapsing-remitting, secondary progressive and progressive-relapsing forms made up the multiple sclerosis disease courses. Findings and caveats of the study: Normalized Chao1 diversity was significantly lower in multiple sclerosis patients than in controls. Samples from one preparation batch, clustered by F measure, grouped strongly together. TRBV segments more frequent in patients than in controls numbered roughly 5 and included TRBV5-6, TRBV5-1 and TRBV20-1.

Unique molecular identifiers were present in the TCR beta cDNA libraries. Starting from about 0.98 to 11 million T cells, the study yielded about 490,000 cDNA molecules. TCRdb re-derived calls from the PCR reads in MiXCR, one entry per CDR3 protein. The sample holds about 500,000 distinct CDR3 sequences, roughly 45% seen once. The CDR3 is made up of 14 amino acids. Germline V gene lookup returns CDR1 SNHLY and CDR2 FYNNEI. The germline V and J ends were trimmed by 2 bases and 1 base, with 6 bases remaining between them. This clonotype was counted once. The antigen is not known. The chain couples TRBV2 to TRBJ1-5; D call uncertain. This receptor was identified in a girl between 5 and 17 years old with multiple sclerosis. The sample comprised blood. For the CDR3, the DNA is TGTGCCAGCAGTGAATCCCTGAGCAATCAGCCCCAGCATTTT. It encodes CASSESLSNQPQHF.